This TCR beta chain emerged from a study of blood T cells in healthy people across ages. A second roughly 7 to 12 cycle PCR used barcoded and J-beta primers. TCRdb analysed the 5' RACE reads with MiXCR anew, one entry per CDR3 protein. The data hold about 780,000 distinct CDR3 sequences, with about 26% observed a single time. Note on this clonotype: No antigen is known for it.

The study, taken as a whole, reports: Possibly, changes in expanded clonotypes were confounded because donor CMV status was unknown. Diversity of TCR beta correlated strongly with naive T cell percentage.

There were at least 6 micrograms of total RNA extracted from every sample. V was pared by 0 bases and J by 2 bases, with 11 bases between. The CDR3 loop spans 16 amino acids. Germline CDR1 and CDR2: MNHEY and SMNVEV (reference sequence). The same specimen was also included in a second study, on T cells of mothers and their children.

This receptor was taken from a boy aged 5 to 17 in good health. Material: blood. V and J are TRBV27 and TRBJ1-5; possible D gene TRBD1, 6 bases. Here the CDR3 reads CASSLSGRGGNQPQHF. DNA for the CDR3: TGTGCCAGCAGTTTATCGGGCAGGGGAGGCAATCAGCCCCAGCATTTT.